The subject of this entry is one T cell receptor beta chain. The record originates from a study of post-analysis software for immune sequencing data. Prepared TCR beta cDNA libraries contained unique molecular identifiers. MiXCR, applied by TCRdb to the PCR reads, yields one record per CDR3 protein. Found here are roughly 160,000 distinct CDR3 sequences, roughly 35% of them singletons; the top ten hold 25% to 35%. The germline V and J ends were trimmed by 4 bases and 3 bases, with 19 bases remaining between them. Germline CDR1 reads MNHEY; CDR2 reads SVGEGT. CDR3 length equals 16 residues. This sequence joins TRBV6-2 or TRBV6-3 and TRBJ2-7; possibly TRBD1 or TRBD2 for D (5 bases each). The input for sequencing was blood, taken after autologous hematopoietic stem cell transplantation. The origin of this receptor is a girl between 10 and 17 years old with multiple sclerosis. CDR3 residues: CASSSPSGTSNYEQYF. The CDR3 nucleotides are TGTGCCAGCAGTTCCCCATCCGGGACGTCCAACTACGAGCAGTACTTC.